The rows below give T cell receptor beta chains drawn from one sample of a study of blood T cell repertoires in COVID-19. The protocol was immunoSEQ multiplex PCR, while the TCRdb copy is restricted to in-frame clones and leaves out a portion. The sample carries approximately 160,000 clones, about 86% recorded once. The sample was PBMCs or T cells enriched from blood (not recorded which). These receptors all come from a woman aged 50 to 65 in a cohort exposed to, infected with or recovered from COVID-19 (not recorded which). CDR3s include the opening cysteine and the closing phenylalanine or tryptophan. The D gene is left open where the match is weak. Clone size is shown for a subset of rows, as once, few, many or a class of expanded clone.

j_call: TRBJ1-1; clone_size: NA; d_call: NA; v_call: TRBV7-6; cdr3_aa: CASSRTEYNTEAFF; cdr3_nt: TGTGCCAGCAGCCGCACAGAGTATAACACTGAAGCTTTCTTT
j_call: TRBJ2-7; clone_size: once; d_call: NA; v_call: TRBV30; cdr3_aa: CAWSDIKGWKYF; cdr3_nt: TGTGCCTGGAGCGACATAAAGGGGTGGAAGTACTTC
j_call: TRBJ1-5; clone_size: NA; d_call: NA; v_call: TRBV19; cdr3_aa: CASSLQDYSQPQHF; cdr3_nt: TGTGCCAGTAGTTTACAGGATTACTCTCAGCCCCAGCATTTT
j_call: TRBJ2-1; clone_size: NA; d_call: NA; v_call: TRBV27; cdr3_aa: CASSLSGPLTYNEQFF; cdr3_nt: TGTGCCAGCAGTTTATCGGGGCCCCTCACCTACAATGAGCAGTTCTTC
j_call: TRBJ2-3; clone_size: NA; d_call: TRBD2; v_call: TRBV19; cdr3_aa: CASSIGRRVASGTSTDTQYF; cdr3_nt: TGTGCCAGTAGTATTGGGCGCCGTGTAGCTAGCGGAACTAGCACAGATACGCAGTATTTT
j_call: TRBJ2-7; clone_size: NA; d_call: NA; v_call: TRBV21-1; cdr3_aa: CASSKSPGTNLYEQYF; cdr3_nt: TGTGCCAGCAGCAAATCCCCCGGGACTAATTTGTACGAGCAGTACTTC
j_call: TRBJ2-6; clone_size: NA; d_call: TRBD1; v_call: TRBV27; cdr3_aa: CASSGQAPGGANVLTF; cdr3_nt: TGTGCCAGCAGCGGACAGGCACCAGGGGGGGCCAACGTCCTGACTTTC
j_call: TRBJ2-1; clone_size: few; d_call: NA; v_call: TRBV7-3; cdr3_aa: CASSSGNPGAYNEQFF; cdr3_nt: TGTGCCAGCAGCTCCGGTAACCCCGGTGCCTACAATGAGCAGTTCTTC
j_call: TRBJ2-1; clone_size: NA; d_call: TRBD2; v_call: TRBV27; cdr3_aa: CASSLSGSLDNEQFF; cdr3_nt: TGTGCCAGCAGTTTAAGCGGGAGTTTGGACAATGAGCAGTTCTTC
j_call: TRBJ2-2; clone_size: NA; d_call: TRBD2; v_call: TRBV5-1; cdr3_aa: CASSFIAGGGGELFF; cdr3_nt: TGCGCCAGCAGCTTTATAGCGGGAGGTGGCGGGGAGCTGTTTTTT
j_call: TRBJ2-5; clone_size: NA; d_call: NA; v_call: TRBV7-2; cdr3_aa: CASSVVSLQETQYF; cdr3_nt: TGTGCCAGCAGCGTTGTTTCACTACAAGAGACCCAGTACTTC
j_call: TRBJ1-6; clone_size: NA; d_call: TRBD1; v_call: TRBV6-5; cdr3_aa: CASSSRQGVNSPLHF; cdr3_nt: TGTGCCAGCAGTTCAAGGCAGGGGGTTAATTCACCCCTCCACTTT
j_call: TRBJ2-2; clone_size: NA; d_call: NA; v_call: TRBV3-1/TRBV3-2; cdr3_aa: CASSQDRRDPRFF; cdr3_nt: TGTGCCAGCAGCCAAGATCGGAGGGATCCGAGGTTTTTT
j_call: TRBJ2-6; clone_size: NA; d_call: TRBD1; v_call: TRBV15; cdr3_aa: CATSGGQGFGANVLTF; cdr3_nt: TGTGCCACCAGCGGGGGACAGGGTTTTGGGGCCAACGTCCTGACTTTC
j_call: TRBJ2-2; clone_size: NA; d_call: NA; v_call: TRBV9; cdr3_aa: CASSVLSGELFF; cdr3_nt: TGTGCCAGCAGCGTATTATCCGGGGAGCTGTTTTTT
j_call: TRBJ1-2; clone_size: NA; d_call: TRBD1; v_call: TRBV9; cdr3_aa: CASSGPKIQGDYGYTF; cdr3_nt: TGTGCCAGCAGCGGGCCAAAGATTCAGGGGGACTATGGCTACACCTTC